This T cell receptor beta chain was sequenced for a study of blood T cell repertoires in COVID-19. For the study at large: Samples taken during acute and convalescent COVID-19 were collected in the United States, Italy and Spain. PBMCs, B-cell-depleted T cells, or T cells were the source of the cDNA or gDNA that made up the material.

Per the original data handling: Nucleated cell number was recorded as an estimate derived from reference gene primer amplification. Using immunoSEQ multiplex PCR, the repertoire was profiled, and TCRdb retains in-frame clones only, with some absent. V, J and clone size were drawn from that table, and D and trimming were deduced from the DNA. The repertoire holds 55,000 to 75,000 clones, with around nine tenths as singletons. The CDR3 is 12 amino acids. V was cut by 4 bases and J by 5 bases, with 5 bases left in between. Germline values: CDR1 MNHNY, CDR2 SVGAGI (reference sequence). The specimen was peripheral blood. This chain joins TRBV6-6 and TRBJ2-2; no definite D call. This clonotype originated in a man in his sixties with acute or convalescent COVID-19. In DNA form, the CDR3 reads TGTGCCAGCAGTTCGCTAACCGGGGAGCTGTTTTTT. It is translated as CASSSLTGELFF.